The 28 T cell receptor beta chains below were found in one sample sequenced in a study of T cell responses to AZD1222 COVID-19 vaccine. The data were produced by immunoSEQ multiplex PCR, yet TCRdb's version contains in-frame clones alone and is incomplete. The sample consists of some 180,000 clones, just over 85% of them appearing once. The sample here was peripheral blood, taken on day 0 of AZD1222 vaccination. The receptor source for this set is an adult in good health.

The chain couples TRBV7-2 to TRBJ2-4; D ambiguous. V was cut by 1 base and J by 5 bases, with 12 bases left in between. The germline V gene has CDR1 SGHTA and CDR2 FQGNSA. The CDR3 has 15 residues. Here the CDR3 reads CASSLVNYPENIQYF. In DNA, the CDR3 is TGTGCCAGCAGCTTAGTTAACTATCCGGAAAACATTCAGTACTTC. The full variable domain, rest sourced from reference TRBV7-2 and TRBJ2-4, is GAGVSQSPSNKVTEKGKDVELRCDPISGHTALYWYRQSLGQGLEFLIYFQGNSAPDKSGLPSDRFSAERTGGSVSTLTIQRTQQEDSAVYLCASSLVNYPENIQYFGAGTRLSVL.

This sequence joins TRBV18 and TRBJ1-5; 8 bases agree with TRBD1. The germline V gene encodes CDR1 KGHSH and CDR2 LQKENI. Trimming cost V 3 bases and J 10 bases; bases outside gene matches: 8. The CDR3 spans 14 residues. CDR3 sequence: CASSPWGQDSPQHF. CDR3 DNA: TGTGCCAGCTCACCGTGGGGACAGGACTCACCCCAGCATTTT.

This clone came up once. This chain connects TRBV3-1 (or the pseudogene TRBV3-2) to TRBJ2-7; 7 bases map to TRBD2. Germline CDR1 reads LGHDT; CDR2 reads YNNKEL (reference sequence). This CDR3 comprises 15 residues. Trimming removed 4 bases from V and 2 bases from J; junction bases left unmatched: 8. The CDR3 coding sequence is TGTGCCAGCAGCCGCAAGCGGGGCAGGGCCTACGAGCAGTACTTC. It encodes CASSRKRGRAYEQYF.

The table lists this clone with a count of one. V and J are TRBV5-5 and TRBJ2-5; TRBD1 matches at 12 bases. The CDR3 covers 17 residues. Germline V CDR1 and CDR2: SGHKS, YYEKEE (reference sequence). The V segment lost 3 bases and the J segment 5 bases; nucleotides outside the gene matches: 11. In DNA form, the CDR3 reads TGTGCCAGCAGCTCCTATTGGGACAGGGGGCGCCGGGAGACCCAGTACTTC. Translating it yields CASSSYWDRGRRETQYF. Using reference TRBV5-5 and TRBJ2-5 for the parts outside the CDR3, the full variable domain is DAGVTQSPTHLIKTRGQQVTLRCSPISGHKSVSWYQQVLGQGPQFIFQYYEKEERGRGNFPDRFSARQFPNYSSELNVNALLLGDSALYLCASSSYWDRGRRETQYFGPGTRLLVL.

Turning to this clone: The junction shows a germline mismatch at one end, possibly a read error. V is TRBV2 and J is TRBJ1-6; unclear D gene. Germline CDR1 reads SNHLY; CDR2 reads FYNNEI. CDR3 length: 14 residues. The CDR3 sequence: CASSEGSGASPLHF. The CDR3 DNA follows: TGTGCCAGCAGCGAAGGTTCTGGCGCCTCACCCCTCCACTTT. The whole variable domain, filled in from reference TRBV2 and TRBJ1-6, reads EPEVTQTPSHQVTQMGQEVILRCVPISNHLYFYWYRQILGQKVEFLVSFYNNEISEKSEIFDDQFSVERPDGSNFTLKIRSTKLEDSAMYFCASSEGSGASPLHFGNGTRLTVT.

The V gene is TRBV27, the J gene TRBJ1-1; the D is unclear. The germline CDR1 and CDR2 sequences are MNHEY and SMNVEV (reference sequence). This CDR3 has 13 residues. V gave up 4 bases and J gave up 0 bases, with 6 bases separating them. The CDR3 here is CASSSGLNTEAFF. The CDR3, as DNA: TGTGCCAGCAGTTCCGGCCTGAACACTGAAGCTTTCTTT.

The chain's CDR3 is CASSPATRVGQPQHF. The CDR3 DNA reads as TGTGCCAGCAGCCCAGCCACAAGGGTCGGGCAGCCCCAGCATTTT. The V gene is TRBV3-1 (or the pseudogene TRBV3-2), the J gene TRBJ1-5; D is unresolved. V gave up 4 bases and J gave up 7 bases, with 17 bases separating them. The germline V gene encodes CDR1 LGHDT and CDR2 YNNKEL (reference sequence). This CDR3 spans 15 amino acids.

The chain couples TRBV7-6 to TRBJ1-1; D is undetermined. Germline CDR1 is SGHVS and CDR2 is FNYEAQ. The CDR3 has 15 residues. V lost 5 bases to trimming and J lost 4 bases, with 17 bases between them. The CDR3 loop reads CASSPVGGWGTEAFF. In DNA, the CDR3 is TGTGCCAGCAGCCCCGTTGGAGGGTGGGGCACTGAAGCTTTCTTT.

V gene TRBV29-1 combines with J gene TRBJ1-1, with D perhaps matching TRBD1 (6 bases). CDR1 is SQVTM and CDR2 is ANQGSEA in the germline V gene. The ends were cut back, 0 bases at V and 11 bases at J, with 22 bases in the middle. This CDR3 region has 15 residues. DNA for the CDR3: TGCAGCGTTGAAGATGGGGGCACGGGTGGGTCACGGGCTTTCTTT. Its translation is CSVEDGGTGGSRAFF.

The chain links TRBV18 to TRBJ1-2, with 10 bases that match TRBD1. The CDR3 length is 15 residues. The germline V gene encodes CDR1 KGHSH and CDR2 LQKENI. The ends lost 2 bases at V and 7 bases at J; junction bases unmatched: 7. CDR3 residues: CASSPFRQGAIGYTF. The CDR3 DNA sequence: TGTGCCAGCTCACCATTTCGACAGGGGGCGATTGGCTACACCTTC. Looking up the rest from reference TRBV18 and TRBJ1-2 gives the full variable domain: NAGVMQNPRHLVRRRGQEARLRCSPMKGHSHVYWYRQLPEEGLKFMVYLQKENIIDESGMPKERFSAEFPKEGPSILRIQQVVRGDSAAYFCASSPFRQGAIGYTFGSGTRLTVV.

The count of this clone is one. V usage is TRBV28 and J usage is TRBJ2-7; D perhaps matches TRBD2 (6 bases). The CDR3 length is 14 residues. The V gene lost 6 bases and the J gene lost 0 bases, with 12 bases spanning the gap. Per the germline V gene, CDR1 is MDHEN and CDR2 is SYDVKM. The CDR3 reads CASRSSASSYEQYF. Here the CDR3 DNA reads TGTGCCAGCAGGTCTAGCGCCTCCTCCTACGAGCAGTACTTC.

In this sample, this clone turned up once. This sequence joins TRBV5-1 and TRBJ2-4; 14 nucleotides line up with TRBD2. Germline CDR1 reads SGHRS; CDR2 reads YFSETQ. The trim removed 4 bases at V and 7 bases at J, leaving 4 bases unmatched. The CDR3 totals 15 residues. CDR3: CASSPRLAGGNIQYF. CDR3 bases: TGCGCCAGCAGCCCCCGACTAGCGGGGGGGAACATTCAGTACTTC.

This sequence joins TRBV5-4 and TRBJ2-1, with 9 bases fitting TRBD1. V gave up 4 bases and J gave up 10 bases; unmatched junction bases: 6. Germline V gene lookup returns CDR1 SGHNT and CDR2 YYREEE (reference sequence). The CDR3 consists of 13 residues. In nucleotides, the CDR3 is TGTGCCAGCAGCGTGGGACAGGGTGTGGAGCAGTTCTTC. This translates into CASSVGQGVEQFF.

V is TRBV6-1 and J is TRBJ2-7; no clear D. CDR1 is MNHNS and CDR2 is SASEGT in the germline V gene. The V end was cut by 3 bases, the J end by 2 bases, with 5 bases between. The CDR3 length is 12 residues. The CDR3 is CASSDNTYEQYF. The CDR3 bases are TGTGCCAGCAGTGATAACACCTACGAGCAGTACTTC.

This chain joins TRBV12-3 or TRBV12-4 and TRBJ1-3; tentatively, D is TRBD1 (6 bases). V gave up 5 bases and J gave up 4 bases, with 9 bases separating them. This CDR3 is 13 amino acids long. This chain's CDR3 is CASSLQGGNTIYF. The DNA of the CDR3 is TGTGCCAGCAGTCTTCAGGGGGGAAACACCATATATTTT.

The chain combines TRBV6-5 with TRBJ2-7; D gene ambiguous. Germline CDR1 is MNHEY and CDR2 is SVGAGI. This CDR3 comprises 11 residues. V was shortened by 8 bases and J by 3 bases, with 8 bases between the two germline ends. The CDR3 DNA follows: TGTGCCAGCGGAGACAACTACGAGCAGTACTTC. Translated, it gives CASGDNYEQYF.

This clone was picked up one time. The rearrangement links TRBV27 to TRBJ1-2; 7 positions match TRBD1. Losses at the gene ends were 3 bases for V and 1 base for J; bases not matched to a gene: 8. Germline CDR1 MNHEY, CDR2 SMNVEV (reference sequence). The CDR3 is 16 amino acids. The CDR3 bases are TGTGCCAGCAGTTTTGGGGGACAGTCATTTAACTATGGCTACACCTTC. Encoded protein: CASSFGGQSFNYGYTF.

The chain has TRBV10-3 and TRBJ2-1, with D tentatively TRBD1 (6 bases). CDR3 size: 12 residues. Trimming shortened V by 9 bases and J by 7 bases, and 13 bases separated the two germline ends. In germline, CDR1 is ENHRY, CDR2 SYGVKD. The CDR3 reads CAIRRDMNEQFF. For the CDR3, the DNA is TGTGCCATTCGCCGGGACATGAATGAGCAGTTCTTC.

The V call is TRBV14, the J call TRBJ2-7; 7 positions match TRBD1. The CDR3 covers 16 residues. The V gene's germline CDR1 is SGHDN and CDR2 FVKESK. J gave up 5 bases and V 2 bases, and 12 bases lay outside the gene matches. The CDR3 DNA reads as TGTGCCAGCAGCCAAATATTCCAGGGGGTTACGAACGAGCAGTACTTC. Translating it yields CASSQIFQGVTNEQYF.

The V gene is TRBV5-1, the J gene TRBJ1-1; D uncertain. The CDR3 extends over 14 amino acids. V was trimmed by 0 bases and J by 4 bases, leaving 10 bases between them. Per the germline V gene, CDR1 is SGHRS and CDR2 is YFSETQ. CDR3 coding DNA: TGCGCCAGCAGCTTGGACCCAGCGGGCACTGAAGCTTTCTTT. Protein: CASSLDPAGTEAFF.

The chain employs TRBV27 and TRBJ2-7, with 10 bases lining up with TRBD2. The trim removed 5 bases at V and 4 bases at J, leaving 11 bases unmatched. The CDR3 is made up of 16 amino acids. Germline V gene sequence: CDR1 MNHEY, CDR2 SMNVEV (reference sequence). CDR3 in amino acids: CASSRRLAGAPYEQYF. Written as DNA, the CDR3 is TGTGCCAGCAGTAGGAGGCTAGCGGGAGCCCCTTACGAGCAGTACTTC.

This clone was seen just once. Other DNA sequences of this sample code for an identical CDR3. CDR3 loop: CASSRQETQYF. In DNA form, the CDR3 reads TGTGCCAGCAGCCGTCAAGAGACCCAGTACTTC. V is TRBV2 and J is TRBJ2-5; no reliable D call. The CDR3 runs to 11 residues. Trimming removed 6 bases from V and 2 bases from J, with 4 bases in between. CDR1 SNHLY and CDR2 FYNNEI come from the germline V gene.

The J gene is TRBJ2-6, the V gene TRBV7-9; 7 bases fit TRBD2. The CDR3 extends over 17 amino acids. Trimming at V came to 3 bases and at J to 1 base, leaving 6 bases not matched to a gene. From germline, CDR1 is SEHNR and CDR2 FQNEAQ (reference sequence). The CDR3 here is CASSFGGSRSGANVLTF. The CDR3 DNA sequence: TGTGCCAGCAGCTTCGGCGGGAGTAGGTCTGGGGCCAACGTCCTGACTTTC.

The chain couples TRBV3-1 (or the pseudogene TRBV3-2) to TRBJ2-2; TRBD1 agrees at 10 bases. The V gene's germline CDR1 is LGHDT and CDR2 YNNKEL (reference sequence). The CDR3 is 17 amino acids. V was clipped by 10 bases and J by 0 bases; unmatched bases: 11. The CDR3: CATGTGDYISNTGELFF. CDR3 coding DNA: TGTGCCACCGGGACAGGGGACTACATTTCGAACACCGGGGAGCTGTTTTTT.

This clone was counted between two and nine times. The V and J genes are TRBV6-2 or TRBV6-3 and TRBJ2-7; 7 bases map to TRBD1. This CDR3 is built from 12 residues. The V segment lost 5 bases and the J segment 5 bases; nucleotides outside the gene matches: 3. CDR1 and CDR2 from the germline V gene are MNHEY and SVGEGT. CDR3 residues: CASSRTGHEQYF. As DNA, the CDR3 is TGTGCCAGCAGTCGGACAGGTCACGAGCAGTACTTC.

The chain is built from TRBV28 and TRBJ2-5, with D maybe TRBD1 (5 bases). Trimming shortened V by 7 bases and J by 6 bases, and 15 bases separated the two germline ends. Germline V gene sequence: CDR1 MDHEN, CDR2 SYDVKM. The CDR3 length is 13 residues. CDR3 sequence reads: CASTMDNRKTQYF. For the CDR3, the DNA is TGTGCCAGCACCATGGACAATCGGAAGACCCAGTACTTC.

V usage is TRBV9 and J usage is TRBJ1-5; D uncertain. The germline CDR1 and CDR2 sequences are SGDLS and YYNGEE. V dropped 1 base and J dropped 2 bases, with 4 bases sitting between them. The CDR3 runs 13 residues. Written as DNA, the CDR3 is TGTGCCAGCAGCGTAATGGGCAATCAGCCCCAGCATTTT. Translating gives CASSVMGNQPQHF.

The chain links TRBV2 to TRBJ1-2; 9 nucleotides align to TRBD1. There are 13 residues in the CDR3. V shed 9 bases and J 8 bases; nucleotides not matched to a gene: 10. In germline, CDR1 is SNHLY, CDR2 FYNNEI. The CDR3 DNA sequence: TGTGCCAGGACAACCGGGACAGGGTACGGCTACACCTTC. Its translation: CARTTGTGYGYTF.